The TCR beta chain described here comes from a study of regulatory T cells in long-lasting Graves disease. Study conclusions and caveats: Favoring TRBV28, TRBJ1-2 and TRBJ2-5 was a feature seen in persistent disease.

Germline assignment: CDR1 KGHDR and CDR2 SFDVKD. This CDR3 is 14 amino acids long. Unmatched junction bases numbered 6, after V lost 4 bases and J lost 5 bases. Time point meaning: newly diagnosed GD, antithyroid drugs for less than 3 months. Extracted PBMC RNA gave rise to the TCR library. Libraries of TCR beta came from iRepertoire HTBI primers plus Arm-PCR of CDR3 regions. In TCRdb, the multiplex PCR reads were re-called with MiXCR into one record per CDR3 protein. The data contain 540,000 or so distinct CDR3 sequences, approximately 13% of them seen just once; the ten biggest clones take up 10%. This clonotype was detected ten times or more. Its antigen is not identified. These data also featured in a second study, about T cells in Graves' hyperthyroidism and ophthalmopathy. From that paper: Progression to ophthalmopathy was predicted a median of 6.5 months early.

The V and J genes are TRBV24-1 and TRBJ2-5; 7 bases fit TRBD2. The clonotype comes from a man aged 25-40 years with Graves disease. The specimen comprised peripheral blood mononuclear cells (PBMCs), sampled at new diagnosis, from a patient treated with antithyroid drugs. The CDR3 reads CATSELGGEETQYF. CDR3 DNA sequence: TGTGCCACCAGTGAATTGGGAGGGGAGGAGACCCAGTACTTC.